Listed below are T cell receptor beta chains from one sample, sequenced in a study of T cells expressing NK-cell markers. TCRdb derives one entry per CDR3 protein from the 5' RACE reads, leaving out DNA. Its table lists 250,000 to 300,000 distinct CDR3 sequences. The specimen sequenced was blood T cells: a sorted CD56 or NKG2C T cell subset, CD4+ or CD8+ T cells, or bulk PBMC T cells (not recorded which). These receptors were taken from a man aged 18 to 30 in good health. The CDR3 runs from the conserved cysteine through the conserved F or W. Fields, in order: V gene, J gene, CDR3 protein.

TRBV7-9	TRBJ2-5	CASSLDTLQETQYF
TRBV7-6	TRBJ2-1	CASSLDGNNEQFF
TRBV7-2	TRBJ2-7	CASSLDKWAGSYEQYF
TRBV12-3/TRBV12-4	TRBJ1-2	CASSTGAIYGYTF
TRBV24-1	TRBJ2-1	CATSRTSGSHPYNEQFF
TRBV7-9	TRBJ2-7	CASSLDGYYEQYF
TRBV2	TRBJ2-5	CASSEQGGETQYF
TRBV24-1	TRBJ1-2	CATSDFVSLKTVNYGYTF
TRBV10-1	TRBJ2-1	CASSLAGESYNEQFF
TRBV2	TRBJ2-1	CAGSSRQEQFF
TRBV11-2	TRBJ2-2	CASSLPRWSGRAGTGELFF
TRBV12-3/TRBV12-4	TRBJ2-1	CASSQQGGRPNEQFF
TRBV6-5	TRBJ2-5	CASSYSRGWGQETQYF
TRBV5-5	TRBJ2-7	CASGATGPFSYEQYF
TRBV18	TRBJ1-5	CASSPTGGRQPQHF
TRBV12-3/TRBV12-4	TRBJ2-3	CASSPSRRGPPTDTQYF
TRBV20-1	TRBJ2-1	CSARSQAGRWNEQFF
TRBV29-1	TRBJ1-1	CSVSSRGNTEAFF
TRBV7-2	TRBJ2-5	CASSLRRDKTQYF
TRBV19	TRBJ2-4	CASSIGTSGQNIQYF
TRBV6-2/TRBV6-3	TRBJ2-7	CASSLDSFYEQYF
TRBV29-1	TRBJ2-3	CSVEGREGNTQYF
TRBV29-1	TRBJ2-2	CSGGGSRTGELFF
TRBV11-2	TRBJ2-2	CASSLDSGHNTGELFF
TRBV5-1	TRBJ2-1	CASSVPWDRELSYNEQFF
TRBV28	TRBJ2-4	CAGRDRGKNIQYF
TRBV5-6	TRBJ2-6	CASSLLAGVGANVLTF
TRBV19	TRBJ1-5	CASSLDRIGNQPQHF
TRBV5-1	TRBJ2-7	CASSLTGGEQYF
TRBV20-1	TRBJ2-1	CSAFTSKGYNEQFF
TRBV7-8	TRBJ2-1	CASSGYGNEQFF
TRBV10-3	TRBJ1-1	CAISERAKAFF
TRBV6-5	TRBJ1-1	CASTPGQGEAFF
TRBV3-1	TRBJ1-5	CASSHRDSNQPQHF
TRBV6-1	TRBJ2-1	CASKDSGRNEQFF
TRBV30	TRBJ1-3	CAWSVGRSRGNTIYF
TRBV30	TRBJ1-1	CAWSNRGVGTTEAFF
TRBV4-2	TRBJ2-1	CASSGREGEEQFF
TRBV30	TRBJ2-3	CAWSVLAWGRFTDTQYF
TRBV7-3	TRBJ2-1	CASSSETGLEYEQFF
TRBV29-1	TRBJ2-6	CSARGTGTSGANVLTF
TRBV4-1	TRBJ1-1	CASSQLNRGAMNTEAFF
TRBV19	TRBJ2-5	CASSISRSLVQETQYF
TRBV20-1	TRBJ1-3	CSARDRAAGPSSGNTIYF
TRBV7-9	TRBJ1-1	CASPSFFSGTEAFF
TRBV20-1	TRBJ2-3	CSASLPPKTQYF
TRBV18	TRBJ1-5	CASSPPLSGGSGNQPQHF
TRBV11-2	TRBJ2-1	CASSSGLAGGGEQFF
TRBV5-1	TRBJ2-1	CASRGTSGRHEQFF
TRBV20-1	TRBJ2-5	CSARTGYQETQYF